The T cell receptor (beta chain) under discussion was sequenced for a study of blood T cell repertoires in COVID-19. Study-level background: Sources were T cells, B-cell-depleted T cells, or PBMCs; the material itself was cDNA or gDNA.

By its share, this clone is medium-sized. The length of the CDR3 is 15 residues. The V and J ends lost 3 bases and 1 base respectively, with 12 bases between them. Germline CDR1 and CDR2: KGHSH and LQKENI. In the authors' workflow: Cell counts per sample came from amplifying reference gene primers. Sequenced by immunoSEQ multiplex PCR; TCRdb stores in-frame clones only, minus some. V and J calls and clone size follow that table, whereas D and trimming were derived from the DNA. The sample consists of tens of thousands of clones, around 90% of them appearing once. The specimen was peripheral blood. The V and J genes are TRBV18 and TRBJ1-1; a weak D match, TRBD1 (5 bases). The sequence was obtained from a human donor in a cohort sampled during active COVID-19. CDR3 sequence (DNA): TGTGCCAGCTCACCGGTTGGGGCAGCGAACACTGAAGCTTTCTTT. It is translated as CASSPVGAANTEAFF.